One sample yielded the 21 T cell receptor beta chains listed below, sequenced in a study of blood T cell repertoires in COVID-19. Some clones are missing from TCRdb's copy, which holds only in-frame ones; the method was immunoSEQ multiplex PCR. The repertoire has approximately 85,000 clones, around 81% of them found once; the top ten carry 12%. The sequenced material came from peripheral blood. These receptors were taken from a woman between 65 and 79 years old with active or convalescent COVID-19.

This chain uses TRBV2 with TRBJ2-7, with no clear D. Germline V gene lookup returns CDR1 SNHLY and CDR2 FYNNEI. V was shortened by 3 bases and J by 2 bases, with 11 bases between the two germline ends. The CDR3 has 14 amino acids. The CDR3 DNA reads TGTGCCAGCAGTGATTCGTCAGGCGCCTACGAGCAGTACTTC. Its protein product is CASSDSSGAYEQYF.

The CDR3 loop is CASSQEAGNTIYF. The CDR3 DNA reads TGTGCCAGCAGCCAGGAAGCTGGAAACACCATATATTTT. V and J are TRBV6-5 and TRBJ1-3, with D uncertain. CDR3 length: 13 amino acids. The germline V gene has CDR1 MNHEY and CDR2 SVGAGI. V was cut by 6 bases and J by 2 bases, with 8 bases left in between.

J is TRBJ2-1 and V is TRBV12-3 or TRBV12-4, with a weak D call TRBD2 (6 bases). This CDR3 has 12 amino acids. V lost 3 bases and J lost 14, with 14 bases in between. The CDR3 reads CASSFGLTGKFF. Written as DNA, the CDR3 is TGTGCCAGCAGTTTCGGACTAACTGGGAAGTTCTTC.

The CDR3 nucleotides read TGTGCCAGCAGCTTAGAGACGCTAGGGGGAGGGGCCAACGTCCTGACTTTC. Amino acids: CASSLETLGGGANVLTF. The chain carries TRBV11-2 and TRBJ2-6; TRBD1 might be the D (6 bases). Germline-derived CDR1 and CDR2 are SGHAT and FQNNGV. CDR3 length: 17 amino acids. V lost 0 bases and J lost 4, with 13 bases in between. Filled out from reference TRBV11-2 and TRBJ2-6, the complete variable domain reads EAGVAQSPRYKIIEKRQSVAFWCNPISGHATLYWYQQILGQGPKLLIQFQNNGVVDDSQLPKDRFSAERLKGVDSTLKIQPAKLEDSAVYLCASSLETLGGGANVLTFGAGSRLTVL.

In this sample, this clone turned up once. The rearrangement uses TRBV10-3 and TRBJ2-1; 11 nucleotides line up with TRBD2. The CDR3 sequence is 17 residues long. J gave up 0 bases and V 7 bases, and 8 bases lay outside the gene matches. The germline CDR1 and CDR2 sequences are ENHRY and SYGVKD. The CDR3, as DNA: TGTGCCATCAAAGAGACTAGCGGGGATAACTCCTACAATGAGCAGTTCTTC. This sequence encodes CAIKETSGDNSYNEQFF.

This clone appeared once. The V call is TRBV24-1, the J call TRBJ2-7; 10 bases line up with TRBD1. Germline-derived CDR1 and CDR2 are KGHDR and SFDVKD. Losses at the gene ends were 6 bases for V and 4 bases for J; bases not matched to a gene: 5. The CDR3 runs 14 residues. In DNA, the CDR3 is TGTGCCACCAGTCCGGGACAGGGGTGGTACGAGCAGTACTTC. Its translation: CATSPGQGWYEQYF.

The table lists this clone with a few counts. J is TRBJ1-2 and V is TRBV19; 7 nucleotides align to TRBD1. This CDR3 spans 13 amino acids. V lost 8 bases to trimming and J lost 7 bases; unmatched junction nucleotides: 10. From germline, CDR1 is LNHDA and CDR2 SQIVND (reference sequence). The CDR3 region is CASLQQGFGGYTF. DNA of the CDR3: TGTGCCAGTCTACAACAGGGGTTCGGTGGCTACACCTTC.

The chain employs TRBV5-1 and TRBJ1-1, with TRBD1 identical over 9 bases. Looked up from germline, CDR1 is SGHRS and CDR2 is YFSETQ. The CDR3 loop spans 12 amino acids. The V gene end was trimmed by 3 bases and the J gene end by 7 bases; junction bases not matched to a gene: 1. The CDR3 spells CASSWDRDEAFF. Here the CDR3 DNA reads TGCGCCAGCAGCTGGGACAGGGATGAAGCTTTCTTT. The full variable domain, completed using reference TRBV5-1 and TRBJ1-1, is KAGVTQTPRYLIKTRGQQVTLSCSPISGHRSVSWYQQTPGQGLQFLFEYFSETQRNKGNFPGRFSGRQFSNSRSEMNVSTLELGDSALYLCASSWDRDEAFFGQGTRLTVV.

The chain is built from TRBV7-6 and TRBJ2-2; a weak D match, TRBD2 (7 bases). The CDR3 loop spans 16 amino acids. V was clipped by 4 bases and J by 2 bases, with 14 bases between them. Germline lookup yields CDR1 SGHVS and CDR2 FNYEAQ. In DNA form, the CDR3 reads TGTGCCAGCAGCTCCGAGGGGGGGGCAAACACCGGGGAGCTGTTTTTT. This gives the protein CASSSEGGANTGELFF.

This chain joins TRBV5-4 and TRBJ1-2; TRBD1 agrees at 7 bases. CDR3 length: 16 amino acids. V lost 0 bases, J lost 0 bases, and 5 bases stayed unmatched. Germline values: CDR1 SGHNT, CDR2 YYREEE (reference sequence). This chain's CDR3 is CASSLDPRGPNYGYTF. In DNA, the CDR3 is TGTGCCAGCAGCTTGGATCCTAGGGGGCCTAACTATGGCTACACCTTC.

The chain is built from TRBV7-2 and TRBJ2-1, with unresolved D. The CDR3 is 11 amino acids. Germline lookup yields CDR1 SGHTA and CDR2 FQGNSA. Between the trimmed V and J ends, which lost 2 bases and 10 bases, there was a span of 6 bases. The CDR3 region has the DNA TGTGCCAGCAGCTTAAAGCTAGAGCAGTTCTTC. Its translation is CASSLKLEQFF. The full variable domain, its missing parts supplied by reference TRBV7-2 and TRBJ2-1, is GAGVSQSPSNKVTEKGKDVELRCDPISGHTALYWYRQSLGQGLEFLIYFQGNSAPDKSGLPSDRFSAERTGGSVSTLTIQRTQQEDSAVYLCASSLKLEQFFGPGTRLTVL.

This rearrangement joins TRBV4-3 to TRBJ2-3; 10 bases are a match to TRBD2. The V and J ends lost 2 bases and 3 bases, in that order; junction bases with no gene match: 5. This CDR3 has 16 amino acids. CDR1 and CDR2 (germline): LGHNA, YSLEER. The CDR3 loop is CASSQSASGGTDTQYF. Here the CDR3 DNA reads TGCGCCAGCAGCCAATCGGCTAGCGGGGGTACAGATACGCAGTATTTT.

V gene TRBV28 combines with J gene TRBJ1-6; 8 bases map to TRBD1. V shed 2 bases and J 9 bases; nucleotides not matched to a gene: 9. The CDR3 length is 16 residues. CDR1 and CDR2 from the germline V gene are MDHEN and SYDVKM. The chain's CDR3 is CASSLQAGTGASPLHF. DNA for the CDR3: TGTGCCAGCAGTTTACAAGCCGGGACAGGCGCTTCACCCCTCCACTTT.

The chain employs TRBV19 and TRBJ1-2; 9 bases are a match to TRBD1. Trimming at V came to 0 bases and at J to 4 bases, leaving 9 bases not matched to a gene. The CDR3 loop spans 17 amino acids. CDR1 is LNHDA and CDR2 is SQIVND in the germline V gene (reference sequence). CDR3: CASSIEGQGPHIYGYTF. CDR3 nucleotides: TGTGCCAGTAGTATAGAGGGACAGGGACCCCACATCTATGGCTACACCTTC.

The chain couples TRBV9 to TRBJ1-1; 8 bases match TRBD1. Trimming took 3 bases from V and 8 from J; bases not matched to a gene: 9. Germline-derived CDR1 and CDR2 are SGDLS and YYNGEE. The CDR3 covers 14 residues. The CDR3 region has the DNA TGTGCCAGCAGCGGCCGCAGGGGGCCGGACGAAGCTTTCTTT. Translating gives CASSGRRGPDEAFF.

The rearrangement links TRBV6-5 to TRBJ1-2; a possible D gene is TRBD1 (6 bases). This CDR3 has 14 residues. Deletions cut 8 bases from V and 8 bases from J, with 21 bases between. Germline V gene lookup returns CDR1 MNHEY and CDR2 SVGAGI. In nucleotides, the CDR3 is TGTGCCAGCCGTTTCAGGGGTTGGGCAGGGGGCTACACCTTC. The encoded protein is CASRFRGWAGGYTF.

In its sample, this clone was seen a few times. The chain recombines TRBV5-1 with TRBJ1-1, with a weak D call TRBD1 (6 bases). The germline gives CDR1 SGHRS, CDR2 YFSETQ. With 1 base removed from V and 4 bases from J, the gap between germline ends came to 14 bases. The CDR3 spans 15 residues. The CDR3 DNA sequence: TGCGCCAGCAGCTTGTACGGGGGGCAAGGCACTGAAGCTTTCTTT. Translation: CASSLYGGQGTEAFF. Complete variable domain (other parts from reference TRBV5-1 and TRBJ1-1): KAGVTQTPRYLIKTRGQQVTLSCSPISGHRSVSWYQQTPGQGLQFLFEYFSETQRNKGNFPGRFSGRQFSNSRSEMNVSTLELGDSALYLCASSLYGGQGTEAFFGQGTRLTVV.

This chain joins TRBV9 and TRBJ2-4; 7 nucleotides match TRBD2. The CDR3 spans 15 residues. Germline V gene sequence: CDR1 SGDLS, CDR2 YYNGEE. The J segment lost 7 bases and the V segment lost 0 bases, leaving 7 bases of the junction unmatched. Written as DNA, the CDR3 is TGTGCCAGCAGCGTAGATCCGGGAGGAATGAACATTCAGTACTTC. The encoded protein is CASSVDPGGMNIQYF.

This rearrangement joins TRBV7-9 to TRBJ1-1, with TRBD1 identical over 9 bases. Germline-derived CDR1 and CDR2 are SEHNR and FQNEAQ (reference sequence). The V segment lost 5 bases and the J segment 2 bases; nucleotides outside the gene matches: 9. CDR3 length: 16 amino acids. In nucleotides, the CDR3 is TGTGCCAGCAGCCAACAGGGGGCGACGACCAACACTGAAGCTTTCTTT. Translating gives CASSQQGATTNTEAFF.

V usage is TRBV11-3 and J usage is TRBJ2-1, with 11 bases lining up with TRBD2. Germline CDR1 SGHNT, CDR2 YENEEA. The junction had 4 bases not matched to a gene; V was cut back by 5 bases and J by 7 bases. The CDR3 is made up of 14 amino acids. The CDR3: CASSPLAGANEQFF. As DNA, the CDR3 is TGTGCCAGCAGCCCACTAGCGGGGGCAAATGAGCAGTTCTTC.

The chain carries TRBV11-2 and TRBJ2-5; 9 bases match TRBD2. V was clipped by 1 base and J by 2 bases; unmatched bases: 11. CDR3 length equals 18 residues. Germline V gene sequence: CDR1 SGHAT, CDR2 FQNNGV. DNA of the CDR3: TGTGCCAGCAGCTTAGGGGACCGACTAGCGGCAAGACAAGAGACCCAGTACTTC. As protein: CASSLGDRLAARQETQYF.